Below are 19 T cell receptor beta chains sequenced from a single sample in a study of cytomegalovirus exposure and HLA in healthy donors. The PCR employed 60 Vbeta primers together with 13 Jbeta primers. Profiling relied on immunoSEQ multiplex PCR, and the TCRdb table lists in-frame clones only, not all of them. Here the sample spans roughly 180,000 clones, 70% to 85% being singletons. Source material: PBMCs. The source is a woman in her 30s in good health and CMV-seropositive.

V and J are TRBV6-5 and TRBJ2-2; 7 nucleotides line up with TRBD1. The V gene's germline CDR1 is MNHEY and CDR2 SVGAGI. The CDR3 sequence is 13 residues long. V gave up 6 bases and J gave up 4 bases; unmatched junction bases: 2. CDR3 DNA sequence: TGTGCCAGCAGAAGGACAGGCACCGGGGAGCTGTTTTTT. As protein: CASRRTGTGELFF.

The rearrangement joins TRBV9 to TRBJ2-2; perhaps TRBD2 as D (5 bases). CDR1 and CDR2 (germline): SGDLS, YYNGEE. The CDR3 extends over 13 amino acids. Trimming shortened V by 2 bases and J by 8 bases, and 10 bases separated the two germline ends. The CDR3 nucleotides read TGTGCCAGCAGCGTCGGAGGATGGGGGGAGCTGTTTTTT. The encoded protein is CASSVGGWGELFF.

The chain carries TRBV28 and TRBJ2-3; D perhaps matches TRBD2 (5 bases). The V gene lost 5 bases and the J gene lost 4 bases, with 13 bases spanning the gap. This CDR3 is built from 14 residues. Germline V gene data show CDR1 as MDHEN and CDR2 as SYDVKM. DNA of the CDR3: TGTGCCAGCAGTAGGGCACAGCGGTCAGATACGCAGTATTTT. It yields the protein CASSRAQRSDTQYF.

The gene calls are TRBV7-8 and TRBJ2-7; possibly TRBD2 for D (6 bases). Germline CDR1 SGHVS, CDR2 FQNEAQ. This CDR3 has 14 residues. The V gene lost 2 bases and the J gene lost 7 bases, with 15 bases spanning the gap. The DNA for the CDR3 is TGTGCCAGCAGCTTACTCCGGGAGTCGGGGGAGCAGTACTTC. It specifies CASSLLRESGEQYF.

This chain uses TRBV5-8 with TRBJ2-1; TRBD2 matches 7 bases. Unmatched junction bases numbered 8, after V lost 4 bases and J lost 4 bases. The CDR3 has 15 residues. CDR1 and CDR2 (germline): SGHTS, YDEGEE. CDR3 sequence reads: CASSGGSTFYNEQFF. In DNA form, the CDR3 reads TGTGCCAGCAGCGGCGGGAGCACGTTTTACAATGAGCAGTTCTTC. The full variable domain, its missing parts supplied by reference TRBV5-8 and TRBJ2-1, is EAGVTQSPTHLIKTRGQQATLRCSPISGHTSVYWYQQALGLGLQFLLWYDEGEERNRGNFPPRFSGRQFPNYSSELNVNALELEDSALYLCASSGGSTFYNEQFFGPGTRLTVL.

This rearrangement joins TRBV30 to TRBJ1-2, with 7 bases aligning to TRBD1. Germline trimming cut 1 base from V and 0 bases from J; bases unmatched to any gene: 8. Germline CDR1 GTSNPN, CDR2 SVGIG (reference sequence). The CDR3 loop spans 16 amino acids. DNA for the CDR3: TGTGCCTGGAGTGCCAGGGGGACAGCCTCTAACTATGGCTACACCTTC. Protein: CAWSARGTASNYGYTF.

V and J are TRBV28 and TRBJ2-7, with TRBD1 matching over 8 bases. Looked up from germline, CDR1 is MDHEN and CDR2 is SYDVKM. CDR3 size: 15 residues. After removal of 6 bases from V and 3 bases from J, the junction contained 10 bases not matched to a gene. The CDR3 loop is CASRRGTGYFYEQYF. CDR3 in DNA: TGTGCCAGCAGGCGAGGGACAGGCTATTTCTACGAGCAGTACTTC.

The rearrangement links TRBV7-9 to TRBJ1-3; D call uncertain. CDR1 SEHNR and CDR2 FQNEAQ come from the germline V gene (reference sequence). This CDR3 contains 15 residues. Trimming removed 2 bases at V and 0 bases at J, with 8 bases between. The CDR3 loop reads CASSLRVLSGNTIYF. CDR3 DNA: TGTGCCAGCAGCTTACGCGTCCTCTCTGGAAACACCATATATTTT.

This chain joins TRBV5-1 and TRBJ2-1; TRBD2 agrees at 9 bases. The junction had 3 bases not matched to a gene; V was cut back by 0 bases and J by 2 bases. CDR1 and CDR2 from the germline V gene are SGHRS and YFSETQ. The CDR3 runs to 16 residues. CDR3 nucleotide sequence: TGCGCCAGCAGCTTGGAGGGCGGGAGGGCCTACAATGAGCAGTTCTTC. Amino acids: CASSLEGGRAYNEQFF.

This clone was counted a single time. The chain couples TRBV5-1 to TRBJ2-7; TRBD2 might be the D (6 bases). The germline V and J ends were trimmed by 0 bases and 7 bases, with 20 bases remaining between them. The germline gives CDR1 SGHRS, CDR2 YFSETQ. CDR3 size: 16 residues. The CDR3 protein is CASSLGLGGGRREQYF. DNA for the CDR3: TGCGCCAGCAGCTTGGGGTTGGGGGGAGGCCGAAGGGAGCAGTACTTC.

This chain links TRBV6-1 with TRBJ1-5, with TRBD1 identical over 7 bases. The junction had 10 bases not matched to a gene; V was cut back by 6 bases and J by 5 bases. This CDR3 contains 15 residues. Germline CDR1 is MNHNS and CDR2 is SASEGT. The CDR3 sequence is CASSTRQGPDQPQHF. The CDR3 DNA reads TGTGCCAGCAGCACTAGACAGGGCCCGGATCAGCCCCAGCATTTT.

The chain couples TRBV7-8 to TRBJ2-2, with D maybe TRBD2 (5 bases). Germline values: CDR1 SGHVS, CDR2 FQNEAQ. Trimming left V 3 bases short and J 1 base short, with 12 bases between. The CDR3 covers 16 residues. In DNA, the CDR3 is TGTGCCAGCAGCTTCCAGGAAGGAGGGAACACCGGGGAGCTGTTTTTT. It translates to CASSFQEGGNTGELFF.

The chain uses TRBV5-1 and TRBJ2-5; 11 bases align to TRBD2. The germline V gene encodes CDR1 SGHRS and CDR2 YFSETQ. Unmatched junction bases numbered 7, after V lost 2 bases and J lost 4 bases. This CDR3 has 16 amino acids. The CDR3 sequence is CASSLVLLAGGETQYF. As DNA, the CDR3 is TGCGCCAGCAGCTTAGTCCTGCTAGCGGGAGGAGAGACCCAGTACTTC.

The chain carries TRBV11-2 and TRBJ2-7; D may be TRBD1 (5 bases). Trimming pared 1 base from V and 3 bases from J, leaving 10 bases between. The germline CDR1 and CDR2 sequences are SGHAT and FQNNGV. CDR3 length equals 14 residues. The CDR3 is CASSLVGRVYEQYF. The CDR3 DNA reads TGTGCCAGCAGCTTAGTCGGCAGGGTCTACGAGCAGTACTTC.

The chain employs TRBV28 and TRBJ2-3; perhaps TRBD1 as D (5 bases). Germline V gene lookup returns CDR1 MDHEN and CDR2 SYDVKM. The CDR3 has 14 residues. Trimming removed 6 bases at V and 7 bases at J, with 17 bases between. CDR3 DNA sequence: TGTGCCAGCAGCCCTACTCCGACAGTCTATACGCAGTATTTT. Amino acid sequence: CASSPTPTVYTQYF.

This chain uses TRBV5-1 with TRBJ1-2; a possible D gene is TRBD1 (5 bases). The ends were cut back, 7 bases at V and 3 bases at J, with 7 bases in the middle. CDR3 length: 11 residues. Germline V gene sequence: CDR1 SGHRS, CDR2 YFSETQ. The CDR3 is CASGADYGYTF. Here the CDR3 DNA reads TGCGCCAGCGGGGCTGACTATGGCTACACCTTC.

The rearrangement joins TRBV14 to TRBJ2-1, with D tentatively TRBD2 (6 bases). The germline V and J ends were trimmed by 0 bases and 0 bases, with 9 bases remaining between them. The CDR3 length is 16 residues. Per the germline V gene, CDR1 is SGHDN and CDR2 is FVKESK. The CDR3 nucleotides are TGTGCCAGCAGCCAAGAGGCGGGAAGCTCCTACAATGAGCAGTTCTTC. Protein product: CASSQEAGSSYNEQFF.

The chain uses TRBV5-6 and TRBJ2-5; TRBD1 matches at 9 bases. TRBJ2-7 explains the end of the DNA better; the J call may be wrong. Germline loops: CDR1 SGHDT, CDR2 YYEEEE. The CDR3 has 14 residues. DNA for the CDR3: TGTGCCAGCAGCCGGGACAGGGCGATCTACGAGCAGTACTTC. Translated: CASSRDRAIYEQYF.

V is TRBV14 and J is TRBJ1-4; a possible D gene is TRBD1 (5 bases). Germline assignment: CDR1 SGHDN and CDR2 FVKESK. There are 19 residues in the CDR3. V lost 3 bases to trimming and J lost 2 bases, with 22 bases between them. CDR3 sequence (DNA): TGTGCCAGCAGCCACCGGGGGTCGGAACTCCCGCGCACTAATGAAAAACTGTTTTTT. This translates into CASSHRGSELPRTNEKLFF.